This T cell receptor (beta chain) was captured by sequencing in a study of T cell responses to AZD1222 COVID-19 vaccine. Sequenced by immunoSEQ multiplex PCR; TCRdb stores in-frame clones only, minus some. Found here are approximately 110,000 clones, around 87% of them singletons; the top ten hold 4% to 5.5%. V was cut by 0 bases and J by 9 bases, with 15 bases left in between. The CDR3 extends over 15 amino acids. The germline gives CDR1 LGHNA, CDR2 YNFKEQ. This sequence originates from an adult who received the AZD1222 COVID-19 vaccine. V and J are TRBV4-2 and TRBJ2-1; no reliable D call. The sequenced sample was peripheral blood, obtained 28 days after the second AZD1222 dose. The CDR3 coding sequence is TGTGCCAGCAGCCAAGATGTGTTTGGACGCGGTGAGCAGTTCTTC. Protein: CASSQDVFGRGEQFF.